These 26 T cell receptor beta chains came from one sample sequenced in a study of T cells in Graves' hyperthyroidism and ophthalmopathy. Amplification of TCR beta CDR3 regions was performed using RNA transcripts as template. When the TCR CDR3 underwent first-round RT-PCR, the HTBI primer set was used. A single record per CDR3 protein comes from TCRdb applying MiXCR to the multiplex PCR reads. The data contain under 350,000 distinct CDR3 sequences, over 15% of them seen just once; the ten biggest clones take up about 51%. Sequencing was performed on blood. These receptors were taken from a woman aged 55 to 70 with Graves' ophthalmopathy.

The V gene is TRBV19, the J gene TRBJ1-2; no firm D call. This CDR3 has 13 residues. With 5 bases removed from V and 8 bases from J, the gap between germline ends came to 15 bases. The germline V gene encodes CDR1 LNHDA and CDR2 SQIVND (reference sequence). CDR3 loop: CASSFQRTFGYTF. For the CDR3, the DNA is TGTGCCAGTAGTTTCCAGAGGACTTTCGGCTACACCTTC.

There are many counts of this clonotype. This rearrangement joins TRBV7-8 to TRBJ1-6; perhaps TRBD1 as D (5 bases). CDR3 size: 15 residues. V was clipped by 5 bases and J by 6 bases, with 14 bases between them. Germline CDR1 is SGHVS and CDR2 is FQNEAQ. In DNA, the CDR3 is TGTGCCAGCAGCCCAGGGCCAAGGAGTAATTCACCCCTCCACTTT. This gives the protein CASSPGPRSNSPLHF. Using reference TRBV7-8 and TRBJ1-6 for the parts outside the CDR3, the full variable domain is GAGVSQSPRYKVAKRGQDVALRCDPISGHVSLFWYQQALGQGPEFLTYFQNEAQLDKSGLPSDRFFAERPEGSVSTLKIQRTQQEDSAVYLCASSPGPRSNSPLHFGNGTRLTVT.

This clonotype was seen repeatedly, ten times or more. CDR3: CASSDGGTYQPQHF. CDR3 coding DNA: TGTGCCAGCAGTGATGGGGGCACTTATCAGCCCCAGCATTTT. This sequence joins TRBV6-1 and TRBJ1-5; D possibly corresponds to TRBD1 (6 bases). This CDR3 is 14 amino acids long. Trimming took 3 bases from V and 5 from J, leaving 11 bases between them. CDR1 MNHNS and CDR2 SASEGT come from the germline V gene.

This clonotype was seen at least ten times. The CDR3 region has the DNA TGCAGTGCTAGGTTGGCCGGGCCCATGGAGCAGTACTTC. It is translated as CSARLAGPMEQYF. V and J are TRBV20-1 and TRBJ2-7; D call uncertain. V lost 3 bases to trimming and J lost 7 bases, with 16 bases between them. The germline CDR1 and CDR2 sequences are DFQATT and SNEGSKA (reference sequence). The CDR3 contains 13 residues.

The sample holds many counts of this clonotype. This rearrangement joins TRBV15 to TRBJ2-1; D is uncertain. Germline V gene data show CDR1 as LNHNV and CDR2 as YYDKDF (reference sequence). Trimming pared 5 bases from V and 4 bases from J, leaving 12 bases between. CDR3 length equals 14 residues. CDR3 bases: TGTGCCACCAGCGTAGGGCGGTTTTACAATGAGCAGTTCTTC. It is translated as CATSVGRFYNEQFF.

This clonotype appeared many times. The J gene is TRBJ2-5, the V gene TRBV4-3; D unclear. The CDR3 has 15 residues. Germline V gene sequence: CDR1 LGHNA, CDR2 YSLEER. V was clipped by 0 bases and J by 7 bases, with 15 bases between them. CDR3 loop: CASSQDPQVLGTQYF. The CDR3, as DNA: TGCGCCAGCAGCCAAGACCCCCAAGTTTTGGGGACCCAGTACTTC.

In the case of this clonotype: Being one base from a much bigger clone, this may be a read error. The genes are TRBV6-1 and TRBJ2-2; possibly TRBD2 for D (6 bases). Looked up from germline, CDR1 is MNHNS and CDR2 is SASEGT. The CDR3 has 14 residues. The CDR3 protein is CAGSSWEATGELFF. CDR3 in DNA: TGTGCCGGCAGTTCCTGGGAGGCCACCGGGGAGCTGTTTTTT.

There are many counts of this clonotype. V and J are TRBV28 and TRBJ2-1; weak D call: TRBD2 (7 bases). Looked up from germline, CDR1 is MDHEN and CDR2 is SYDVKM. CDR3 length: 17 amino acids. V was cut by 10 bases and J by 5 bases, with 27 bases left in between. The CDR3 reads CATKPGHTPGLNNEQFF. The CDR3 DNA reads as TGTGCCACCAAACCGGGACACACACCGGGACTAAACAATGAGCAGTTCTTC.

This clonotype was counted many times. The J gene is TRBJ1-5, the V gene TRBV6-1, with D uncertain. V gave up 9 bases and J gave up 2 bases, with 20 bases separating them. The V gene's germline CDR1 is MNHNS and CDR2 SASEGT. The CDR3 runs to 16 residues. The CDR3 is CASRLLGRIGNQPQHF. The CDR3, as DNA: TGTGCCAGTCGGCTATTGGGGAGAATTGGCAATCAGCCCCAGCATTTT.

The chain links TRBV7-9 to TRBJ1-2; D call uncertain. From germline, CDR1 is SEHNR and CDR2 FQNEAQ (reference sequence). The CDR3 sequence is 11 residues long. The ends were cut back, 10 bases at V and 8 bases at J, with 14 bases in the middle. Here the CDR3 DNA reads TGTGCCACATCAGTGGCGCGCGGCTACACCTTC. This translates into CATSVARGYTF.

This clonotype was recorded many times. The rearrangement uses TRBV4-1 and TRBJ2-5, with D possibly matching TRBD1 (5 bases). The CDR3 spans 15 residues. In germline, CDR1 is MGHRA, CDR2 YSYEKL. With 1 base removed from V and 2 bases from J, the gap between germline ends came to 11 bases. The CDR3 sequence is CASSQGIGAQETQYF. In nucleotides, the CDR3 is TGCGCCAGCAGCCAAGGGATAGGGGCACAAGAGACCCAGTACTTC.

This clonotype was detected many times. J is TRBJ2-1 and V is TRBV5-1; D remains unclear. CDR3 length: 13 amino acids. Trimming pared 4 bases from V and 6 bases from J, leaving 11 bases between. Germline V gene sequence: CDR1 SGHRS, CDR2 YFSETQ. CDR3 in DNA: TGCGCCAGCAGCCCGCGACCGTCCAATGAGCAGTTCTTC. It specifies CASSPRPSNEQFF.

This clonotype was seen at least ten times. This chain joins TRBV27 and TRBJ2-5, with TRBD1 matching 10 bases. From germline, CDR1 is MNHEY and CDR2 SMNVEV (reference sequence). Trimming removed 6 bases from V and 4 bases from J; junction bases left unmatched: 11. CDR3 size: 16 residues. In DNA form, the CDR3 reads TGTGCCAGCAGCTACAAACGTGGACAGGGGGGAGAGACCCAGTACTTC. As protein: CASSYKRGQGGETQYF.

This clonotype was detected many times. The rearrangement uses TRBV11-3 and TRBJ2-1, with D possibly matching TRBD2 (5 bases). The length of the CDR3 is 14 residues. Trimming took off 1 base at V and 3 bases at J, with 7 bases between the two ends. Per the germline V gene, CDR1 is SGHNT and CDR2 is YENEEA. The CDR3 region is CASSLGSDYNEQFF. CDR3 in DNA: TGTGCCAGCAGCTTAGGTAGCGACTACAATGAGCAGTTCTTC.

This clonotype was counted between two and nine times. This chain connects TRBV20-1 to TRBJ1-6, with no clear D. Trimming stripped 0 bases from V and 13 bases from J, with 16 bases between. CDR3 length: 14 residues. The V gene's germline CDR1 is DFQATT and CDR2 SNEGSKA (reference sequence). CDR3 bases: TGCAGTGCTAGAGATTCTGGGATCGGTTCCCCCCTCCACTTT. Encoded protein: CSARDSGIGSPLHF.

This chain connects TRBV20-1 to TRBJ2-2; TRBD2 aligns across 14 bases. CDR3 size: 17 residues. Germline lookup yields CDR1 DFQATT and CDR2 SNEGSKA (reference sequence). V was pared by 2 bases and J by 3 bases, with 5 bases of the junction left unmatched. The DNA for the CDR3 is TGCAGTGCTAGAACCGGGACTAGCGGGAGCTACACCGGGGAGCTGTTTTTT. Translating gives CSARTGTSGSYTGELFF.

The table lists this clonotype with many counts. The chain is built from TRBV18 and TRBJ1-1; D gene unclear. CDR1 is KGHSH and CDR2 is LQKENI in the germline V gene. V lost 1 base to trimming and J lost 1 base, with 13 bases between them. This CDR3 is built from 16 residues. The CDR3 sequence is CASSPLLARTNTEAFF. CDR3 in DNA: TGTGCCAGCTCACCACTGTTAGCGCGGACGAACACTGAAGCTTTCTTT.

This clonotype was recorded at least ten times. The V call is TRBV28, the J call TRBJ2-7; D is perhaps TRBD2 (5 bases). V was clipped by 6 bases and J by 3 bases, with 12 bases between them. This CDR3 is built from 13 residues. Germline V gene data show CDR1 as MDHEN and CDR2 as SYDVKM. CDR3 loop: CASSHSESYEQYF. The CDR3 DNA sequence: TGTGCCAGCAGCCATAGCGAAAGCTACGAGCAGTACTTC.

The chain employs TRBV9 and TRBJ1-4; possibly TRBD1 for D (5 bases). The CDR3 totals 19 residues. V shed 3 bases and J shed 8 bases, with 29 bases lying between them. Germline loops: CDR1 SGDLS, CDR2 YYNGEE. In DNA form, the CDR3 reads TGTGCCAGCAGCGACGGTCCTTCGGGACGGTACCCTCCTAGGGAAAAACTGTTTTTT. Translation gives CASSDGPSGRYPPREKLFF.

This chain uses TRBV9 with TRBJ2-3; D possibly corresponds to TRBD2 (5 bases). Germline CDR1 reads SGDLS; CDR2 reads YYNGEE. This CDR3 is 15 amino acids long. Trimming shortened V by 5 bases and J by 3 bases, and 16 bases separated the two germline ends. DNA of the CDR3: TGTGCCAGCAGTCCGGGATCTGGGCTTACAGATACGCAGTATTTT. Amino acids: CASSPGSGLTDTQYF.

This clonotype was seen a few times. The chain couples TRBV6-1 to TRBJ1-5; TRBD1 matches at 8 bases. Germline trimming cut 4 bases from V and 6 bases from J; bases unmatched to any gene: 5. The CDR3 length is 14 residues. Per the germline V gene, CDR1 is MNHNS and CDR2 is SASEGT. The CDR3 here is CASSAPGGIQPQHF. In DNA, the CDR3 is TGTGCCAGCAGTGCTCCAGGGGGCATTCAGCCCCAGCATTTT.

The chain is built from TRBV10-3 and TRBJ2-1, with D possibly TRBD2 on 5 matching bases. From germline, CDR1 is ENHRY and CDR2 SYGVKD. The CDR3 runs to 16 residues. With 0 bases removed from V and 6 bases from J, the gap between germline ends came to 15 bases. CDR3 coding DNA: TGTGCCATCAGTGAGTCGGGGAGCTCCACGGTCAATGAGCAGTTCTTC. Amino acid sequence: CAISESGSSTVNEQFF.

This clonotype has at least ten counts. The rearrangement uses TRBV20-1 and TRBJ1-2; TRBD1 matches 9 bases. The CDR3 contains 14 residues. V lost 5 bases and J lost 3; bases outside the gene matches: 7. Germline CDR1 reads DFQATT; CDR2 reads SNEGSKA (reference sequence). The CDR3 protein is CSASPGTGYYGYTF. CDR3 in DNA: TGCAGTGCTTCCCCCGGGACAGGGTACTATGGCTACACCTTC.

This clonotype was detected many times. The chain joins TRBV13 to TRBJ2-7, with 10 bases matching TRBD1. The germline V gene has CDR1 PRHDT and CDR2 FYEKMQ (reference sequence). The V and J ends lost 5 bases and 4 bases, in that order; junction bases with no gene match: 5. There are 14 residues in the CDR3. The CDR3 reads CASSMGQGRYEQYF. CDR3 nucleotides: TGTGCCAGCAGCATGGGACAGGGGAGGTACGAGCAGTACTTC.

This clonotype has just a few counts. The chain couples TRBV28 to TRBJ1-5, with D perhaps matching TRBD1 (5 bases). V lost 9 bases and J lost 6, with 15 bases in between. The CDR3 sequence is 13 residues long. In germline, CDR1 is MDHEN, CDR2 SYDVKM. The CDR3 here is CASRQRLTQPQHF. CDR3 bases: TGTGCCAGTCGACAGCGGTTGACTCAGCCCCAGCATTTT.

Ten or more counts support this clonotype. V and J are TRBV28 and TRBJ1-1; D remains unclear. Germline V gene sequence: CDR1 MDHEN, CDR2 SYDVKM. This CDR3 region has 13 residues. The V gene lost 10 bases and the J gene lost 1 base, with 13 bases spanning the gap. The CDR3 bases are TGTGCCATCCTTAACTCGTGGAACACTGAAGCTTTCTTT. Translating gives CAILNSWNTEAFF.